The clone carrying this TCR beta chain showed up just once. Its antigen is still unknown. This entry comes from a study of PD-L1 blockade in urothelial cancer. Overall study: Dosed intravenously at 1,200 mg every 3 weeks, atezolizumab was initiated by patients around 2014. Prior exposure to chemotherapy in patients amounted to 0 to 3 regimens received. Study observations and caveats: Durable-benefit patients harbored more tumor-infiltrating T lymphocytes.

Amplified housekeeping genes served to quantify FFPE tumor DNA. Generated by immunoSEQ multiplex PCR, the TCRdb table keeps only in-frame clones and is missing some. The table shows about 36,000 clones, with about a third occurring only once. The V gene end was trimmed by 3 bases and the J gene end by 4 bases; junction bases not matched to a gene: 12. The germline V gene encodes CDR1 LNHDA and CDR2 SQIVND (reference sequence). CDR3 size: 18 residues. The material was tumor tissue, obtained before atezolizumab (anti-PD-L1) treatment. The rearrangement uses TRBV19 and TRBJ1-1; TRBD1 matches at 12 bases. This clonotype originated in a man aged 55 to 70 with urothelial cancer. CDR3 in amino acids: CASSIPVPGQGATTEAFF. The DNA of the CDR3 is TGTGCCAGTAGTATCCCAGTCCCGGGACAGGGGGCGACCACTGAAGCTTTCTTT.